This TCR beta chain was sequenced for a study of CD8+CD57+ T cells in acquired aplastic anemia. Germline V gene data show CDR1 as DFQATT and CDR2 as SNEGSKA (reference sequence). The CDR3 contains 14 residues. With V trimmed by 2 bases and J by 9 bases, 9 bases remained unmatched. For CDR3 and TCR beta VDJ profiling, genomic DNA was the template used. From the reads, TCRdb called clonotypes with MiXCR, one entry per CDR3 protein. Altogether some 120,000 distinct CDR3 sequences are present, 48% being singletons, with the ten largest covering roughly 2.7%. This clonotype was obtained from a human donor in good health, serving as a control. This chain connects TRBV20-1 to TRBJ2-1, with 8 bases fitting TRBD2. The sequencing input was sorted CD4+, CD8+, or CD8+CD57+ T cells (not recorded which) from PBMCs. The CDR3 nucleotides are TGCAGTGCTAGACTAGCGGGTTTAGGGGTTGAGCAGTTCTTC. Translated, it gives CSARLAGLGVEQFF.